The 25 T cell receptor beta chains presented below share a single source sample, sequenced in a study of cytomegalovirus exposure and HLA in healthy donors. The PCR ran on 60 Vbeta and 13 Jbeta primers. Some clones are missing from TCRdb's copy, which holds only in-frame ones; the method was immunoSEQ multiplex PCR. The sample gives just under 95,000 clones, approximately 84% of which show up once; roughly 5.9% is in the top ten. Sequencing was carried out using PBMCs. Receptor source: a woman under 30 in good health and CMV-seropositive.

The CDR3 reads CSVDSWGIKETQYF. The CDR3 coding sequence is TGCAGCGTTGATTCGTGGGGCATTAAAGAGACCCAGTACTTC. V and J are TRBV29-1 and TRBJ2-5; D possibly corresponds to TRBD1 (5 bases). V shed 3 bases and J shed 3 bases, with 14 bases lying between them. There are 14 residues in the CDR3. Per germline, CDR1 SQVTM and CDR2 ANQGSEA.

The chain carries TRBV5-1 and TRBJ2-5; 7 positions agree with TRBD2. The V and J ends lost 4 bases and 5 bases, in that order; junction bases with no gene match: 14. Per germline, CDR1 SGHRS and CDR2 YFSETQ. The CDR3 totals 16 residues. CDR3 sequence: CASSDDGRTTRETQYF. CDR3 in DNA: TGCGCCAGCAGCGACGACGGGAGGACCACCCGGGAGACCCAGTACTTC.

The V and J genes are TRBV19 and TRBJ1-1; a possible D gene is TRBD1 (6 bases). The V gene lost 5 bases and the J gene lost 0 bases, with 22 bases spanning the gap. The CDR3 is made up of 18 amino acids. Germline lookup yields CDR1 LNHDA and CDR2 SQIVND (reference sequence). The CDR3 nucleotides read TGTGCCAGTAGTCCCTCATCTGACACAGGGCTCGTGAACACTGAAGCTTTCTTT. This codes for CASSPSSDTGLVNTEAFF.

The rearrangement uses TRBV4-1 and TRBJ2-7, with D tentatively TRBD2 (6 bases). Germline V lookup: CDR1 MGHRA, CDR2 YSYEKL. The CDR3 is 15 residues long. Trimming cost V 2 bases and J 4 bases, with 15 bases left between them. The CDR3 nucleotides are TGCGCCAGCAGCCAAACACTAGCAGCCTTTTACGAGCAGTACTTC. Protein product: CASSQTLAAFYEQYF.

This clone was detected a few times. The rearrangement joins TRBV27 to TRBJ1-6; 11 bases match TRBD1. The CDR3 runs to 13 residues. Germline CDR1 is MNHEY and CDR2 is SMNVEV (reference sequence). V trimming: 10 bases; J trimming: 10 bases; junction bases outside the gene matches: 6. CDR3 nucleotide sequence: TGTGCCACAAGAGGACAGGGGGCATCACCCCTCCACTTT. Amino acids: CATRGQGASPLHF.

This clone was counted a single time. CDR3 DNA: TGTGCCAGCAGCTTAAGGGGGCCCTTGGCTGAAGCTTTCTTT. It codes for CASSLRGPLAEAFF. The chain links TRBV7-8 to TRBJ1-1; 7 bases are a match to TRBD1. Trimming took 2 bases from V and 6 from J; bases not matched to a gene: 6. Germline V gene sequence: CDR1 SGHVS, CDR2 FQNEAQ. The CDR3 runs 14 residues.

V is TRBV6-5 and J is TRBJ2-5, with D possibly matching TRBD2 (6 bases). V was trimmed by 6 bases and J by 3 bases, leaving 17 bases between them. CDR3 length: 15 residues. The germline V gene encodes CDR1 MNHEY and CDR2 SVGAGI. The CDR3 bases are TGTGCCAGCAGCCAAGCACACCGCGGGGAAGAGACCCAGTACTTC. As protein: CASSQAHRGEETQYF.

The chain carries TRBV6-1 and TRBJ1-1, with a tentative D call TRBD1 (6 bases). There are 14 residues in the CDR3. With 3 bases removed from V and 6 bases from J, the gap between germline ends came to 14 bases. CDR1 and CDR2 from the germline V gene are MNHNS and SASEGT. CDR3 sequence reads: CASSEVRGYAEAFF. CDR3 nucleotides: TGTGCCAGCAGTGAGGTCAGGGGCTACGCTGAAGCTTTCTTT.

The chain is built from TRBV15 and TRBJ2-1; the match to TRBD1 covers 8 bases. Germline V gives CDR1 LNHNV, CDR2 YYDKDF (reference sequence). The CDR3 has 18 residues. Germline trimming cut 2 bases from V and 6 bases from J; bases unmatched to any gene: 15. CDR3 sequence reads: CATSRPIRDRISSNEQFF. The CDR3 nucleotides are TGTGCCACCAGCAGACCCATCCGGGACAGGATTTCGAGCAATGAGCAGTTCTTC.

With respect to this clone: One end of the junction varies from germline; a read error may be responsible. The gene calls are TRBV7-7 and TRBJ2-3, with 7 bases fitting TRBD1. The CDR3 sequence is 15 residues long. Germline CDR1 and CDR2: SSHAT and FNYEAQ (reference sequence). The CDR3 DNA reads TGTGCTAGCAGCCTAGGGGGCACTAGCACAGATACGCAGTATTTT. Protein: CASSLGGTSTDTQYF.

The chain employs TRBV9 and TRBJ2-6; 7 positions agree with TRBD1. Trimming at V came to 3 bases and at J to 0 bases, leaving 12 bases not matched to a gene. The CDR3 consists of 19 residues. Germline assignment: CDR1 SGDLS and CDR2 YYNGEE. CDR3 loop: CASSGAQGWSDSGANVLTF. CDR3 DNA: TGTGCCAGCAGCGGGGCACAGGGGTGGTCCGACTCTGGGGCCAACGTCCTGACTTTC.

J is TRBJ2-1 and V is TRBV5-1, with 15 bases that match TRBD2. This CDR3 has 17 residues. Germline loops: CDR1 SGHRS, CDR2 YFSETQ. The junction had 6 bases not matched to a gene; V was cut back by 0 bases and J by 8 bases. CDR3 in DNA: TGCGCCAGCAGCTTGGGGGGACTAGCGGGAGGCGGGGATGAGCAGTTCTTC. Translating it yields CASSLGGLAGGGDEQFF.

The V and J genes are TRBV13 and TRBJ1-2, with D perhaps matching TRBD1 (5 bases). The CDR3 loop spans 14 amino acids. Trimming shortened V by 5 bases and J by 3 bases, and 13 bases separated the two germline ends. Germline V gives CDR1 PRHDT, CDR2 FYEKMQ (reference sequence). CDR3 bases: TGTGCCAGCAGCCTCAGGGACTTGGACTATGGCTACACCTTC. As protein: CASSLRDLDYGYTF.

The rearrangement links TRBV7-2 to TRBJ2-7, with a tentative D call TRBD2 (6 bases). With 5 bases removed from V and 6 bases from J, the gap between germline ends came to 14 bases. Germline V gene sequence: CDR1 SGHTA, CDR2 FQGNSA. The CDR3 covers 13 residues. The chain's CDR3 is CASSRFGTPEQYF. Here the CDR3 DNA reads TGTGCCAGCAGCAGATTCGGGACTCCCGAGCAGTACTTC.

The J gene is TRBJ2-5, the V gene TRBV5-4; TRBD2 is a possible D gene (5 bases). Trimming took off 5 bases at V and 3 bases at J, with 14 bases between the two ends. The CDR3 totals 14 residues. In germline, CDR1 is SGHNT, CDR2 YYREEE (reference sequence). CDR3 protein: CASSALGAKETQYF. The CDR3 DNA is TGTGCCAGCAGTGCCCTGGGAGCTAAAGAGACCCAGTACTTC.

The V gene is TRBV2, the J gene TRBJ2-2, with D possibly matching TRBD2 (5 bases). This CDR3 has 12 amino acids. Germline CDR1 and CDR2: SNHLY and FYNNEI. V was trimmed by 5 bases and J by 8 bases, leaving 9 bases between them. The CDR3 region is CASSRGRGELFF. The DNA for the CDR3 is TGTGCCAGCAGTCGAGGGCGGGGGGAGCTGTTTTTT. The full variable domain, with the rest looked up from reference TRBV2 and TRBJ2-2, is EPEVTQTPSHQVTQMGQEVILRCVPISNHLYFYWYRQILGQKVEFLVSFYNNEISEKSEIFDDQFSVERPDGSNFTLKIRSTKLEDSAMYFCASSRGRGELFFGEGSRLTVL.

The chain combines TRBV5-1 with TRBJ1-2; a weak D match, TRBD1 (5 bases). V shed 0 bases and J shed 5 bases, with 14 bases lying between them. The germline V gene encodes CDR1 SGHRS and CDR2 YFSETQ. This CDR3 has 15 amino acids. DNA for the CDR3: TGCGCCAGCAGCTTGGCGGCGGGGGGAGGATATGGCTACACCTTC. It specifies CASSLAAGGGYGYTF.

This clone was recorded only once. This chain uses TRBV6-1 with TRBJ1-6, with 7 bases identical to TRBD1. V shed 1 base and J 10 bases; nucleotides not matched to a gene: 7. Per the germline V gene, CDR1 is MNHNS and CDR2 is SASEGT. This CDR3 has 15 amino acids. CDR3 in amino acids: CASSEGQGWWSPLHF. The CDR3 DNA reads TGTGCCAGCAGTGAAGGACAGGGTTGGTGGTCACCCCTCCACTTT.

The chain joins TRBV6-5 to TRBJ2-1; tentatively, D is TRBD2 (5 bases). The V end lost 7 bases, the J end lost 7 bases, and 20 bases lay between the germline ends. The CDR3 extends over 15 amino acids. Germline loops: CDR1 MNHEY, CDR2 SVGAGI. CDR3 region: CASTRGSTARNEQFF. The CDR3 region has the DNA TGTGCCAGCACCCGAGGGAGCACCGCTCGGAATGAGCAGTTCTTC.

The CDR3 DNA reads as TGTGCCAGCAGTTTATTAACAGGTTCCGAAGCTTTCTTT. This sequence encodes CASSLLTGSEAFF. The gene calls are TRBV27 and TRBJ1-1, with TRBD1 as a possible D gene (5 bases). Germline values: CDR1 MNHEY, CDR2 SMNVEV (reference sequence). The CDR3 covers 13 residues. Trimming cost V 1 base and J 8 bases, with 11 bases left between them.

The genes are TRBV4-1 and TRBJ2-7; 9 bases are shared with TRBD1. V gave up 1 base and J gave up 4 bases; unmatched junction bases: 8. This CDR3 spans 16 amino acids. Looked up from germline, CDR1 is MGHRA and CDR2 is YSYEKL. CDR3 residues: CASSQGPTGGWYEQYF. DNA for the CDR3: TGCGCCAGCAGCCAAGGGCCCACAGGGGGCTGGTACGAGCAGTACTTC.

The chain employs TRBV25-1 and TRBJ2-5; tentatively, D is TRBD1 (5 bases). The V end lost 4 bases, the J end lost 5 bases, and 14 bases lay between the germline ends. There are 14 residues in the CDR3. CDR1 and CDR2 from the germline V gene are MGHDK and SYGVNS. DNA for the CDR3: TGTGCCAGCAGTGGAACAGGAAATTGGGAGACCCAGTACTTC. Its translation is CASSGTGNWETQYF.

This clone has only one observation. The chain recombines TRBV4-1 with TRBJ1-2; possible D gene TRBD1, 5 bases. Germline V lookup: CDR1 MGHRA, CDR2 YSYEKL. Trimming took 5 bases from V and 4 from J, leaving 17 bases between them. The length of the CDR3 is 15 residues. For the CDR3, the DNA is TGCGCCAGCAGCAACTTGAATTCGGGGGGCTATGGCTACACCTTC. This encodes CASSNLNSGGYGYTF.

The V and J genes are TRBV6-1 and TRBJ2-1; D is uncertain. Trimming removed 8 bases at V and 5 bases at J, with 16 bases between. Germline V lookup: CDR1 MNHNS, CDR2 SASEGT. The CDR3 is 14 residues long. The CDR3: CASFSGRVDNEQFF. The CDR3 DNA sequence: TGTGCCAGCTTTTCGGGTCGAGTGGACAATGAGCAGTTCTTC.

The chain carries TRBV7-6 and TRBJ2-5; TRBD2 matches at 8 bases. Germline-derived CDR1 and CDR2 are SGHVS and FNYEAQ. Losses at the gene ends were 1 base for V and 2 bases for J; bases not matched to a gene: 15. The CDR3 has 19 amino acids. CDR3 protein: CASSLEGSGGYTKQETQYF. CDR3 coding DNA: TGTGCCAGCAGCTTAGAGGGGAGCGGGGGTTATACGAAACAAGAGACCCAGTACTTC.